Below, 10 T cell receptor beta chains from the same sample are listed, as sequenced in a study of T cells in Graves' hyperthyroidism and ophthalmopathy. Researchers took RNA transcripts and amplified the TCR beta CDR3 regions from them. During a first-round RT-PCR of the TCR CDR3, the HTBI primer set was used. MiXCR, applied by TCRdb to the multiplex PCR reads, yields one record per CDR3 protein. The sample has around 690,000 distinct CDR3 sequences, more than 20% seen once. Sample: blood. The receptors stem from a man aged 30 to 39 with Graves' ophthalmopathy.

This clonotype was observed a few times. The chain has TRBV20-1 and TRBJ1-5; 7 nucleotides align to TRBD1. With 3 bases clipped from V and 4 bases from J, the junction kept 15 bases outside the gene matches. This CDR3 has 17 residues. In germline, CDR1 is DFQATT, CDR2 SNEGSKA (reference sequence). The CDR3 region has the DNA TGCAGTGCTAGGGAAACAGGGGTCTCCTTGTGGAATCAGCCCCAGCATTTT. Translated: CSARETGVSLWNQPQHF.

V gene TRBV20-1 combines with J gene TRBJ1-4; TRBD1 aligns across 8 bases. Germline-derived CDR1 and CDR2 are DFQATT and SNEGSKA (reference sequence). V dropped 6 bases and J dropped 1; count of bases not matched to a gene: 1. This CDR3 is built from 13 residues. The chain's CDR3 is CSATGGTNEKLFF. CDR3 nucleotides: TGCAGTGCAACAGGGGGAACTAATGAAAAACTGTTTTTT.

The rearrangement uses TRBV6-1 and TRBJ2-7; D may be TRBD1 (6 bases). The CDR3 has 13 residues. Germline CDR1 MNHNS, CDR2 SASEGT. Trimming stripped 11 bases from V and 5 bases from J, with 19 bases between. CDR3 DNA: TGTGCCCTAATCGGGACATCGTTAGACGAGCAGTACTTC. Amino acid sequence: CALIGTSLDEQYF.

The chain has TRBV6-1 and TRBJ1-2; possibly TRBD1 for D (6 bases). V was pared by 0 bases and J by 5 bases, with 13 bases between. Germline CDR1 is MNHNS and CDR2 is SASEGT. The CDR3 has 15 residues. CDR3 nucleotides: TGTGCCAGCAGTGAAGCGACAGGCAGTGGGTATGGCTACACCTTC. It encodes CASSEATGSGYGYTF.

The genes are TRBV6-1 and TRBJ2-3, with 16 bases fitting TRBD2. V shed 6 bases and J 2 bases; nucleotides not matched to a gene: 5. This CDR3 has 17 amino acids. Looked up from germline, CDR1 is MNHNS and CDR2 is SASEGT. CDR3: CASSRGLAGGTTDTQYF. The CDR3 DNA reads as TGTGCCAGCAGCCGGGGACTAGCGGGAGGGACCACAGATACGCAGTATTTT.

This clonotype was seen more than once but under ten times. The genes are TRBV5-1 and TRBJ2-5; D is perhaps TRBD2 (6 bases). This CDR3 has 15 residues. The ends were cut back, 0 bases at V and 1 base at J, with 10 bases in the middle. Germline V gives CDR1 SGHRS, CDR2 YFSETQ. The CDR3 nucleotides read TGCGCCAGCAGCTTGGCCGGGACTCTCCAAGAGACCCAGTACTTC. Amino acid sequence: CASSLAGTLQETQYF. Together with reference TRBV5-1 and TRBJ2-5, the CDR3 gives the full variable domain: KAGVTQTPRYLIKTRGQQVTLSCSPISGHRSVSWYQQTPGQGLQFLFEYFSETQRNKGNFPGRFSGRQFSNSRSEMNVSTLELGDSALYLCASSLAGTLQETQYFGPGTRLLVL.

Many counts were recorded for this clonotype. V is TRBV5-1 and J is TRBJ2-3; tentatively, D is TRBD1 (6 bases). This CDR3 spans 13 amino acids. Germline V gene lookup returns CDR1 SGHRS and CDR2 YFSETQ. Trimming stripped 6 bases from V and 0 bases from J, with 8 bases between. This CDR3 reads CASTGTSTDTQYF. The CDR3 nucleotides are TGCGCCAGCACGGGGACAAGCACAGATACGCAGTATTTT.

This clonotype showed up just a few times. The CDR3 DNA follows: TGTGCTAGTGGTTTGGTACCGGCAGTAGAGACCCAGTACTTC. Translated: CASGLVPAVETQYF. The chain uses TRBV12-5 and TRBJ2-5; no firm D call. V was trimmed by 0 bases and J by 4 bases, leaving 9 bases between them. The CDR3 runs 14 residues. Germline CDR1 is LGHNT and CDR2 is FRNRAP.

The sample holds a few counts of this clonotype. The CDR3 nucleotides are TGCGCCAGCCTACAGGGCCGGGGCGCAGATACGCAGTATTTT. Protein: CASLQGRGADTQYF. The chain has TRBV5-1 and TRBJ2-3; a possible D gene is TRBD1 (6 bases). The CDR3 is made up of 14 amino acids. Germline CDR1 is SGHRS and CDR2 is YFSETQ. Trimming cost V 7 bases and J 4 bases, with 16 bases left between them.

This chain connects TRBV29-1 to TRBJ1-2; perhaps TRBD1 as D (6 bases). V lost 5 bases, J lost 8 bases, and 15 bases lay in between. Germline V lookup: CDR1 SQVTM, CDR2 ANQGSEA. The CDR3 consists of 12 residues. CDR3 loop: CSVKDRLKGYTF. The CDR3 region has the DNA TGCAGCGTTAAGGACAGATTGAAAGGCTACACCTTC.